This is a list of T cell receptor beta chains from one sample in a study of CD8+ T cells in alopecia areata. Repertoires were generated with immunoSEQ multiplex PCR, while TCRdb's copy carries only in-frame clones and drops some. The table includes some 180,000 clones, about 51% detected once. Material: CD8+ T cells sorted from blood, obtained between weeks 51 and 54, from a patient treated with tofacitinib. These receptors were obtained from a human donor with alopecia areata. CDR3s include the opening cysteine and the closing phenylalanine or tryptophan. The D gene is left open where the match is weak. The size field is filled for only some rows; it gives once, few, many or a size class.

>.|.|TRBV7-2|TRBJ1-1
CASSLEWGTEAFF
TGTGCCAGCAGCTTAGAGTGGGGCACTGAAGCTTTCTTT
>.|.|TRBV6-5|TRBJ1-2
CASSYDGGPNYGYTF
TGTGCCAGCAGTTACGACGGGGGGCCTAACTATGGCTACACCTTC
>.|.|TRBV6-5|TRBJ2-7
CASRLSQGYYEQYF
TGTGCCAGCAGACTATCACAGGGATACTACGAGCAGTACTTC
>.|.|TRBV5-6|TRBJ1-2
CASSLGDLTGYTF
TGTGCCAGCAGCTTGGGCGATCTGACTGGCTACACCTTC
>.|few|TRBV7-8|TRBJ1-1
CASSLEYGGTEAFF
TGTGCCAGCAGCTTAGAGTATGGGGGCACTGAAGCTTTCTTT
>TRBD2|few|TRBV2|TRBJ2-2
CASSDGPGTSVNRDTGELFF
TGTGCCAGCAGTGATGGTCCCGGGACTAGCGTCAATAGGGACACCGGGGAGCTGTTTTTT
>.|.|TRBV9|TRBJ2-2
CASNSNGVGTGELFF
TGTGCCAGCAACTCTAACGGGGTTGGCACCGGGGAGCTGTTTTTT
>TRBD2|few|TRBV6-5|TRBJ2-1
CASSYGLAGNEQFF
TGTGCCAGCAGTTACGGACTAGCGGGGAATGAGCAGTTCTTC
>.|.|TRBV4-3|TRBJ1-5
CASSQGRGSNQPQHF
TGCGCCAGCAGCCAAGGCAGGGGAAGCAATCAGCCCCAGCATTTT
>.|.|TRBV4-2|TRBJ1-4
CASSHRGYGEKLFF
TGTGCCAGCAGCCACCGGGGGTACGGTGAAAAACTGTTTTTT
>.|.|TRBV27|TRBJ2-7
CASSLSPGTYSYEQYF
TGTGCCAGCAGTTTATCCCCCGGGACATATTCCTACGAGCAGTACTTC
>.|.|TRBV4-1|TRBJ1-1
CASSQVNTEAFF
TGCGCCAGCAGCCAAGTGAACACTGAAGCTTTCTTT
>TRBD1|.|TRBV30|TRBJ1-2
CAWNRGSYGYTF
TGTGCCTGGAACAGGGGCAGCTATGGCTACACCTTC
>.|.|TRBV13|TRBJ1-1
CASSFRENTEAFF
TGTGCCAGCAGCTTTCGTGAGAACACTGAAGCTTTCTTT
>.|.|TRBV4-3|TRBJ2-3
CASSQVGTDTQYF
TGCGCCAGCAGCCAAGTGGGCACAGATACGCAGTATTTT
>TRBD1|.|TRBV29-1|TRBJ2-1
CSVDRGPNEQFF
TGCAGCGTCGACAGGGGGCCGAATGAGCAGTTCTTC
>.|once|TRBV29-1|TRBJ2-3
CSVAPTRGGFPSTDTQYF
TGCAGCGTTGCCCCCACCAGGGGAGGATTCCCTAGCACAGATACGCAGTATTTT
>.|.|TRBV30|TRBJ2-3
CAWSVRPDTQYF
TGTGCCTGGAGTGTAAGGCCTGATACGCAGTATTTT
>TRBD1|few|TRBV2|TRBJ2-7
CASSDGTVPYEQYF
TGTGCCAGCAGTGACGGGACAGTTCCCTACGAGCAGTACTTC
>.|few|TRBV2|TRBJ2-5
CASSDPQGRGETQYF
TGTGCCAGCAGCGATCCACAGGGCCGAGGGGAGACCCAGTACTTC
>.|.|TRBV25-1|TRBJ1-1
CASSNSRNTEAFF
TGTGCCAGCAGTAACAGTCGGAACACTGAAGCTTTCTTT
>.|.|TRBV6-5|TRBJ1-5
CASSQWQGYQPQHF
TGTGCCAGCAGTCAATGGCAGGGTTATCAGCCCCAGCATTTT
>TRBD1|.|TRBV2|TRBJ2-1
CASPGQGANEQFF
TGTGCCAGCCCTGGGCAGGGGGCCAATGAGCAGTTCTTC
>TRBD2|.|TRBV4-3|TRBJ2-5
CASSQGTSGQETQYF
TGCGCCAGCAGCCAAGGGACTAGCGGACAAGAGACCCAGTACTTC
>TRBD2|once|TRBV4-2|TRBJ2-5
CASSLASGNAETQYF
TGTGCCAGCAGCCTCGCTAGCGGGAACGCGGAGACCCAGTACTTC
>.|.|TRBV6-5|TRBJ2-1
CASSYAGPAYNEQFF
TGTGCCAGCAGTTACGCGGGGCCTGCCTACAATGAGCAGTTCTTC
>.|.|TRBV30|TRBJ1-6
CAWSVLGAIDSPLHF
TGTGCCTGGAGTGTACTTGGGGCTATCGATTCACCCCTCCACTTT
>TRBD2|.|TRBV10-3|TRBJ2-2
CAIRAGGIPTGELFF
TGTGCCATCCGTGCGGGGGGGATTCCCACCGGGGAGCTGTTTTTT
>TRBD2|.|TRBV27|TRBJ2-7
CASTGGPSYEQYF
TGTGCCAGCACGGGGGGGCCGTCCTACGAGCAGTACTTC
>.|.|TRBV9|TRBJ2-7
CASSVGGGDYEQYF
TGTGCCAGCAGCGTAGGAGGGGGGGACTACGAGCAGTACTTC
>.|.|TRBV2|TRBJ1-6
CASVEDPGISPLHF
TGTGCCAGCGTCGAGGATCCAGGGATTTCACCCCTCCACTTT
>.|.|TRBV10-3|TRBJ1-4
CAISPGEQEKLFF
TGTGCCATCAGCCCCGGGGAGCAGGAAAAACTGTTTTTT
>TRBD1|.|TRBV30|TRBJ1-2
CAWSGDRVQGYGYTF
TGTGCCTGGAGTGGCGACAGGGTACAGGGCTATGGCTACACCTTC
>.|few|TRBV2|TRBJ2-5
CASRLLGVDQYF
TGTGCCAGCAGATTACTGGGTGTGGACCAGTACTTC
>.|.|TRBV13|TRBJ2-7
CASSLGLGGYEQYF
TGTGCCAGCAGCTTAGGTTTAGGGGGCTACGAGCAGTACTTC
>TRBD2|.|TRBV9|TRBJ2-3
CASSVGTSEQTDTQYF
TGTGCCAGCAGCGTTGGGACTAGCGAACAAACAGATACGCAGTATTTT
>.|few|TRBV7-9|TRBJ1-2
CASSPSPGYGYTF
TGTGCCAGCAGCCCTAGTCCGGGCTATGGCTACACCTTC
>.|.|TRBV7-6|TRBJ2-7
CASSLVSGGRAAGGEQYF
TGTGCCAGCAGCTTAGTCTCAGGGGGTCGGGCCGCCGGGGGCGAGCAGTACTTC
>TRBD1|.|TRBV30|TRBJ2-3
CAWSASGTGGADTQYF
TGTGCCTGGAGTGCCTCCGGGACAGGGGGCGCAGATACGCAGTATTTT
>.|.|TRBV29-1|TRBJ2-1
CSVEEGPYNEQFF
TGCAGCGTTGAAGAAGGACCATACAATGAGCAGTTCTTC
>.|once|TRBV30|TRBJ2-3
CAWSWQSTDTQYF
TGTGCCTGGAGTTGGCAAAGCACAGATACGCAGTATTTT
>.|.|TRBV11-3|TRBJ2-2
CASSPTGNTGELFF
TGTGCCAGCAGCCCGACAGGGAACACCGGGGAGCTGTTTTTT
>.|few|TRBV25-1|TRBJ1-2
CASSESTNYGYTF
TGTGCCAGCAGTGAAAGCACTAACTATGGCTACACCTTC
>.|.|TRBV5-6|TRBJ2-1
CASYGGAYNEQFF
TGTGCCAGCTATGGGGGAGCCTACAATGAGCAGTTCTTC